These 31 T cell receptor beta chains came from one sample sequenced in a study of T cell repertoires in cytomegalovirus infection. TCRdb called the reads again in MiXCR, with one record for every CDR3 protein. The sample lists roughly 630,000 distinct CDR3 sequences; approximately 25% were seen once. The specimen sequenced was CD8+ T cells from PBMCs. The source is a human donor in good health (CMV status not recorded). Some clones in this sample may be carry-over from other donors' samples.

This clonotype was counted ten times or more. The CDR3 here is CASSPRPGNTIYF. The DNA of the CDR3 is TGTGCCAGCAGCCCCCGTCCTGGAAACACCATATATTTT. The chain is built from TRBV7-6 and TRBJ1-3, with no clear D. Per germline, CDR1 SGHVS and CDR2 FNYEAQ. The CDR3 extends over 13 amino acids. Trimming cost V 5 bases and J 2 bases, with 7 bases left between them.

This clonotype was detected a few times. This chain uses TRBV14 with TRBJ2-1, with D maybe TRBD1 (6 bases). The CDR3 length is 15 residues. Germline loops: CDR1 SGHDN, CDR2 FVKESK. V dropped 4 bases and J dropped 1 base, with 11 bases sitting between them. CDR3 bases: TGTGCCAGCAGCCCCGACAGGCCTTCCTACAATGAGCAGTTCTTC. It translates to CASSPDRPSYNEQFF.

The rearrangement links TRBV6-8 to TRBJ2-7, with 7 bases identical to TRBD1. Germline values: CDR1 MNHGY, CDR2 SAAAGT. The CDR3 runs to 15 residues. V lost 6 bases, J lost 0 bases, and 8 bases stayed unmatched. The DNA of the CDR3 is TGTGCCAGCAGGAGGGACAGCCTCGACTCCTACGAGCAGTACGTC. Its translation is CASRRDSLDSYEQYV.

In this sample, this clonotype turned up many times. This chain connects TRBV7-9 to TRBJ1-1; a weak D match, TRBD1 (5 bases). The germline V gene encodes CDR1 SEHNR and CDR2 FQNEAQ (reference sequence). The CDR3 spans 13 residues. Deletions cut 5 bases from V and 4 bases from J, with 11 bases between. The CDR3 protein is CASSPPGRTEAFF. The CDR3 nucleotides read TGTGCCAGCAGCCCCCCAGGGCGCACTGAAGCTTTCTTT.

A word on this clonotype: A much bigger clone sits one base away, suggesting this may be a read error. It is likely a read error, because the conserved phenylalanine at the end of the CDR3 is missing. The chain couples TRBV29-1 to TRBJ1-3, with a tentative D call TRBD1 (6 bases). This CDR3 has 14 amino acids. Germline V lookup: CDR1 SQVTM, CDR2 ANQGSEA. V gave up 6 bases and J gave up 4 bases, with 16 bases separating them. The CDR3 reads CSVVLQGSGNTIYC. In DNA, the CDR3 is TGCAGCGTGGTATTACAGGGATCCGGAAACACCATATATTGT.

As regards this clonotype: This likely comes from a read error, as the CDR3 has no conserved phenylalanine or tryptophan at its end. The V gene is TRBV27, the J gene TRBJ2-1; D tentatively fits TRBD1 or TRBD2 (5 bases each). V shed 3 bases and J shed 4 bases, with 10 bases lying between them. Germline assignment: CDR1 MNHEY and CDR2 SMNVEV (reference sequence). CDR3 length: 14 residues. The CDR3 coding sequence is TGTGCCAGCAGTTTGGGACCGATTTACAATGAGCAGTTCTAC. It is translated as CASSLGPIYNEQFY.

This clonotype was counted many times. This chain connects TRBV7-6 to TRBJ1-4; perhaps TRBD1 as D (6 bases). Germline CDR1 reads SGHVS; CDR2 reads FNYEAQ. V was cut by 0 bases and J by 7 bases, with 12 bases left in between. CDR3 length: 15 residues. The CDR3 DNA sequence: TGTGCCAGCAGCTTAGCGGGACACGACGGTGAAAAACTGTTTTTT. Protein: CASSLAGHDGEKLFF.

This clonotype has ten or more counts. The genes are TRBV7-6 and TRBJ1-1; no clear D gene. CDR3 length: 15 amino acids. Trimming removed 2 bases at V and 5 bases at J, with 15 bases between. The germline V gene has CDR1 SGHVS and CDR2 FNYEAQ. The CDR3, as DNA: TGTGCCAGCAGCTTATCAGGCATTCCGAGGACTGAAGCTTTCTTT. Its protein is CASSLSGIPRTEAFF.

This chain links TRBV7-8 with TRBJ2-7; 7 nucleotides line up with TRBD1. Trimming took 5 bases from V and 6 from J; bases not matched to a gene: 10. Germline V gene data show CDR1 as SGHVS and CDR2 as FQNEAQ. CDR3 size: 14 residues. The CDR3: CASSHWDSNIEQYF. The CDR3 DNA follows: TGTGCCAGCAGCCATTGGGACAGTAATATCGAGCAGTACTTC.

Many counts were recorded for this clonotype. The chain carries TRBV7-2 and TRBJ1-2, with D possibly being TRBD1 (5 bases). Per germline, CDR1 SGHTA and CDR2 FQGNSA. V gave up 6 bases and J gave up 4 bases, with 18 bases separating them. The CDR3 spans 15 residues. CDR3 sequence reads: CASSLDVGPSYGYTF. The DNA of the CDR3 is TGTGCCAGCAGTCTAGATGTGGGACCGAGCTATGGCTACACCTTC.

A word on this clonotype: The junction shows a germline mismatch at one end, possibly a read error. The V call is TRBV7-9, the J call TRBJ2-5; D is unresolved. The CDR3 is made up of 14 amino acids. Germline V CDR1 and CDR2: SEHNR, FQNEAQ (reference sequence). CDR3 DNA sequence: TGTGTCAGCAGCTTAAACACCGGAAGGGAGACCCAGTACTTC. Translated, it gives CVSSLNTGRETQYF.

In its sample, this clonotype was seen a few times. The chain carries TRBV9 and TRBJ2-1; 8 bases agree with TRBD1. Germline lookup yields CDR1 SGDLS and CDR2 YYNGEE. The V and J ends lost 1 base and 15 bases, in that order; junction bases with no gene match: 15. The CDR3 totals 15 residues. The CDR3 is CASSVSSSGQARVFF. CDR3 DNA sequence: TGTGCCAGCAGCGTAAGTAGCTCGGGACAGGCTAGGGTGTTCTTC.

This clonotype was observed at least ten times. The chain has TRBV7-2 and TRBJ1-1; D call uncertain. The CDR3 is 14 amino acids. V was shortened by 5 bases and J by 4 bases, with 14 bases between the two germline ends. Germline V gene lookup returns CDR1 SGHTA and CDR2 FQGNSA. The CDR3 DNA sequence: TGTGCCAGCAGCGATTATAGGATCGGCACTGAAGCTTTCTTT. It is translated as CASSDYRIGTEAFF.

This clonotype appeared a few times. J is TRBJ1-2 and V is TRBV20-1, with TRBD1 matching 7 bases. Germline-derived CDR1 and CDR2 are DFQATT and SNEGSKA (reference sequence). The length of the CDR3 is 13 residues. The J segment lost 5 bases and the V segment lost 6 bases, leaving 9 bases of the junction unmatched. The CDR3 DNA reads TGCAGTGCCCAGAGGGACAGCCCATATGGCTACACCTTC. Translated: CSAQRDSPYGYTF.

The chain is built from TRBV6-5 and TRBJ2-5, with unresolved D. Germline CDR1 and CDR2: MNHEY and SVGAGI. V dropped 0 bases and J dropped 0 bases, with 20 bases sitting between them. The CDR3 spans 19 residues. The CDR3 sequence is CASSYSIGPRTKYQETQYF. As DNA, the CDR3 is TGTGCCAGCAGTTACTCGATTGGGCCCCGAACAAAGTACCAAGAGACCCAGTACTTC.

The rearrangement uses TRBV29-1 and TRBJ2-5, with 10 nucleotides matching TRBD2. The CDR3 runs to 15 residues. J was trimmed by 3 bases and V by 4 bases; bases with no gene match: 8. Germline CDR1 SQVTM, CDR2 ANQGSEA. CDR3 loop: CSVGRLAGSKETQYF. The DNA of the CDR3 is TGCAGCGTTGGAAGACTAGCGGGTTCAAAAGAGACCCAGTACTTC.

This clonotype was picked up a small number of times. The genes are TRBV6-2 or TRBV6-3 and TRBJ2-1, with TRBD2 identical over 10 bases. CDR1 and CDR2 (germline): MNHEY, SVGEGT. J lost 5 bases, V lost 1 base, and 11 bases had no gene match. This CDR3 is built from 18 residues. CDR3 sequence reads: CASSYWASGGPFDNEQFF. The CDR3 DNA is TGTGCCAGCAGTTACTGGGCTAGCGGGGGCCCGTTTGACAATGAGCAGTTCTTC.

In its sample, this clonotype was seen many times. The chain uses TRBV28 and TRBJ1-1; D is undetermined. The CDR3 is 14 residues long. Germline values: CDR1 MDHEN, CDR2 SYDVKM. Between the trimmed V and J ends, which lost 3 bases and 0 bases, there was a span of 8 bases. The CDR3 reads CASSFLPMNTEAFF. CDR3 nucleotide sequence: TGTGCCAGCAGTTTTCTCCCAATGAACACTGAAGCTTTCTTT. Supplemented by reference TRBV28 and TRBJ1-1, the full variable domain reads DVKVTQSSRYLVKRTGEKVFLECVQDMDHENMFWYRQDPGLGLRLIYFSYDVKMKEKGDIPEGYSVSREKKERFSLILESASTNQTSMYLCASSFLPMNTEAFFGQGTRLTVV.

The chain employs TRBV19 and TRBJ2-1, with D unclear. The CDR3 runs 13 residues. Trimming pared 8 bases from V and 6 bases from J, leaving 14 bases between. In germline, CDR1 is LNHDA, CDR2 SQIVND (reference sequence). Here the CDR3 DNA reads TGTGCCAGTTCAGGAATTGGTCCCAATGAGCAGTTCTTC. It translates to CASSGIGPNEQFF.

CDR3 protein: CASSYRDRVEKLFF. The CDR3 DNA follows: TGTGCCAGCAGCTACCGGGACAGGGTGGAAAAACTGTTTTTT. The genes are TRBV7-9 and TRBJ1-4; 9 nucleotides align to TRBD1. The CDR3 loop spans 14 amino acids. Germline V lookup: CDR1 SEHNR, CDR2 FQNEAQ (reference sequence). Trimming cost V 4 bases and J 8 bases; bases outside gene matches: 5.

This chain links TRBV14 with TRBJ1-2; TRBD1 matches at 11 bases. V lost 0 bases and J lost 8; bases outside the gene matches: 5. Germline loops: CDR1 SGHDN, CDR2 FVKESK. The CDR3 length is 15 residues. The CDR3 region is CASSQDGTGGEGYTF. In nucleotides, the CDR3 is TGTGCCAGCAGCCAAGATGGGACAGGGGGAGAGGGCTACACCTTC.

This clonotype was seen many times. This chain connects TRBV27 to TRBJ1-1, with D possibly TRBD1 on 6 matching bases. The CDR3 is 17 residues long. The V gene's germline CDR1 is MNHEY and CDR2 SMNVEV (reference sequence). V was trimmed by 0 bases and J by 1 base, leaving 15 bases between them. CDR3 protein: CASSLSSGGKGNTEAFF. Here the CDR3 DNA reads TGTGCCAGCAGTTTATCGAGTGGGGGCAAGGGGAACACTGAAGCTTTCTTT.

The CDR3 spells CSALVAGDIQETQYF. The CDR3 DNA reads TGCAGTGCGCTCGTAGCGGGGGATATCCAAGAGACCCAGTACTTC. The V gene is TRBV20-1, the J gene TRBJ2-5; 9 bases match TRBD2. Germline values: CDR1 DFQATT, CDR2 SNEGSKA (reference sequence). Germline trimming cut 6 bases from V and 1 base from J; bases unmatched to any gene: 9. The CDR3 contains 15 residues.

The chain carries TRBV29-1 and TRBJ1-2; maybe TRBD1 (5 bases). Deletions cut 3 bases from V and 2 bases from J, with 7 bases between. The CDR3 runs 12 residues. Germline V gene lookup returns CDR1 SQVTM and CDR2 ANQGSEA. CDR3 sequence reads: CSVEEGNYGYTF. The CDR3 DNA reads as TGCAGCGTTGAGGAGGGGAACTATGGCTACACCTTC.

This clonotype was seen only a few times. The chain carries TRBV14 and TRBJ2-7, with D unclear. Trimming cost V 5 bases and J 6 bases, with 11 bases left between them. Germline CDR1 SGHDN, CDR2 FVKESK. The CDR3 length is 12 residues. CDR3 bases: TGTGCCAGCAGCGAGACTTCTGGCGAGCAGTACGTC. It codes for CASSETSGEQYV.

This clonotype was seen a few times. The CDR3 here is CASSPVRPHQPQHF. DNA for the CDR3: TGTGCCAGCAGCCCCGTTAGGCCACACCAGCCCCAGCATTTT. The genes are TRBV7-9 and TRBJ1-5, with D unclear. Germline V gives CDR1 SEHNR, CDR2 FQNEAQ (reference sequence). The V gene lost 5 bases and the J gene lost 7 bases, with 15 bases spanning the gap. There are 14 residues in the CDR3.

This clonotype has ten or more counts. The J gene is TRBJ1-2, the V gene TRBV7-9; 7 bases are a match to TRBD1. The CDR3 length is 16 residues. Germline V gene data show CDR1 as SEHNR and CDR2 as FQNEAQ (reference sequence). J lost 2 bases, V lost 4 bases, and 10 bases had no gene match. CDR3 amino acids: CASSSPRQGWNYGYTF. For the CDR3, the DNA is TGTGCCAGCAGCTCCCCCCGACAGGGATGGAACTATGGCTACACCTTC.

CDR3 in amino acids: CASSYGQGFSLRAFF. The CDR3 DNA reads TGTGCCAGCAGTTATGGACAGGGATTTTCTTTACGAGCTTTCTTT. The J gene is TRBJ1-1, the V gene TRBV12-3 or TRBV12-4; 8 bases map to TRBD1. Trimming took 4 bases from V and 10 from J; bases not matched to a gene: 14. CDR3 length: 15 residues.

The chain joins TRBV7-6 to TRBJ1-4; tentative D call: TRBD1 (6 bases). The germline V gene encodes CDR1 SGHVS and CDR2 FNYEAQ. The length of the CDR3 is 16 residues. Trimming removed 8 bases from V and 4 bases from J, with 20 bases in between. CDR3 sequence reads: CASGQTLGHSNEKLFF. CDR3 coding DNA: TGTGCCAGCGGCCAAACATTGGGACACAGTAATGAAAAACTGTTTTTT.

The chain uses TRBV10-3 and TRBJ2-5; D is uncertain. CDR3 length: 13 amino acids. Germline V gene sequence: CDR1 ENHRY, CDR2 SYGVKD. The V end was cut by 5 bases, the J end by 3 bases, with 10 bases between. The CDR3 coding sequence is TGTGCCATCAGTCAGACGGAAAAAGAGACCCAGTACTTC. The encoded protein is CAISQTEKETQYF.

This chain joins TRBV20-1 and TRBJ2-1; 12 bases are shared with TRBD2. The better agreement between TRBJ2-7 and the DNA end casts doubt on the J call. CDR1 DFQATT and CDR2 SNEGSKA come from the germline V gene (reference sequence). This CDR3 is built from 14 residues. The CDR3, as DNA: TGCAGTGCTACTACTAGCGGGGGGCCCATTGAGCAGTACTTC. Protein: CSATTSGGPIEQYF.